This T cell receptor beta chain was found in a study of blood T cell repertoires in COVID-19. The recovered donors of Cohort 3 showed two negative PCRs, clearance, or symptom resolution. Clones were read by immunoSEQ multiplex PCR, and TCRdb kept only the in-frame ones, dropping some. The sample has about 380,000 clones, around 90% seen once. Source material: PBMCs or T cells enriched from blood (not recorded which). This receptor was identified in a woman in her late teens or twenties who had recovered from COVID-19.

CDR3 sequence reads: CASSSLPPEASGNTIYF. In nucleotides, the CDR3 is TGCGCCAGCAGCTCCCTCCCACCGGAGGCCTCTGGAAACACCATATATTTT. The J gene is TRBJ1-3, the V gene TRBV4-1, with D unclear. V was pared by 5 bases and J by 0 bases, with 17 bases between. The CDR3 consists of 17 residues. Germline CDR1 is MGHRA and CDR2 is YSYEKL.